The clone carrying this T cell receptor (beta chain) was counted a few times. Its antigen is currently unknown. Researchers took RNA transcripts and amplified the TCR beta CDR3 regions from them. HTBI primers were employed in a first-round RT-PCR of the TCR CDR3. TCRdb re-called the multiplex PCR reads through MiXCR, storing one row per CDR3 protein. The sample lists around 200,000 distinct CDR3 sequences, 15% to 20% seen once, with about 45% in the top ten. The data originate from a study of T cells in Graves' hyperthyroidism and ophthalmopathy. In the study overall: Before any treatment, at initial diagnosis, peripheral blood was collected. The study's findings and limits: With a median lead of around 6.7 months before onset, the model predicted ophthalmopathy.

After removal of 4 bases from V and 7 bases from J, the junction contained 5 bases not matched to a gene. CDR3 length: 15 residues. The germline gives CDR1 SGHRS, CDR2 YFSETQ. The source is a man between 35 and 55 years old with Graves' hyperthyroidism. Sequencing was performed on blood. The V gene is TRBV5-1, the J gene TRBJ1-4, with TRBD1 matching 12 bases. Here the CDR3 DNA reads TGCGCCAGCAGCACCGGGACAGGGGGCGGTGAAAAACTGTTTTTT. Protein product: CASSTGTGGGEKLFF.